The 32 T cell receptor beta chains below all came from one sample that was sequenced in a study of T cells in Graves' hyperthyroidism and ophthalmopathy. TCR beta CDR3 regions were amplified from RNA. HTBI primers were used for first-round RT-PCR of the TCR CDR3. Via MiXCR, TCRdb re-called the multiplex PCR reads, giving one row per CDR3 protein. Of more than 350,000 distinct CDR3 sequences detected, about 16% appear once; the ten largest clones hold approximately 19%. The sample comprised blood. The receptor source for this set is a woman in her sixties with Graves' ophthalmopathy.

This clonotype was counted a few times. The V and J genes are TRBV28 and TRBJ2-2; D call uncertain. The ends were cut back, 6 bases at V and 5 bases at J, with 13 bases in the middle. Germline assignment: CDR1 MDHEN and CDR2 SYDVKM. This CDR3 spans 14 amino acids. In nucleotides, the CDR3 is TGTGCCAGCAGCCCCCCCAAGAGGACCGGGGAGCTGTTTTTT. This codes for CASSPPKRTGELFF.

The chain uses TRBV19 and TRBJ2-7, with D tentatively TRBD2 (5 bases). CDR3 length: 17 amino acids. The germline CDR1 and CDR2 sequences are LNHDA and SQIVND (reference sequence). V was trimmed by 0 bases and J by 2 bases, leaving 17 bases between them. CDR3 in DNA: TGTGCCAGTAGTATAGATTCAGCGACGAGGGCTCCCTACGAGCAGTACTTC. Its protein product is CASSIDSATRAPYEQYF.

The table lists this clonotype with many counts. The chain joins TRBV5-1 to TRBJ2-4, with 7 bases that match TRBD1. Germline loops: CDR1 SGHRS, CDR2 YFSETQ. This CDR3 has 17 residues. J was trimmed by 1 base and V by 4 bases; bases with no gene match: 11. The CDR3: CASSPTGVVGAKNIQYF. CDR3 bases: TGCGCCAGCAGCCCAACAGGGGTTGTTGGGGCCAAAAACATTCAGTACTTC.

This clonotype has a count of ten or more. The V gene is TRBV28, the J gene TRBJ2-7, with 9 bases that match TRBD2. The V gene's germline CDR1 is MDHEN and CDR2 SYDVKM. This CDR3 has 15 residues. After removal of 7 bases from V and 1 base from J, the junction contained 8 bases not matched to a gene. The CDR3 coding sequence is TGTGCCAGCACTCCGGGACTAGCAGCATCCTACGAGCAGTACTTC. Translated: CASTPGLAASYEQYF. The variable domain in full, completed from reference TRBV28 and TRBJ2-7, reads DVKVTQSSRYLVKRTGEKVFLECVQDMDHENMFWYRQDPGLGLRLIYFSYDVKMKEKGDIPEGYSVSREKKERFSLILESASTNQTSMYLCASTPGLAASYEQYFGPGTRLTVT.

The chain carries TRBV30 and TRBJ2-3, with D unclear. Germline lookup yields CDR1 GTSNPN and CDR2 SVGIG (reference sequence). There are 13 residues in the CDR3. Trimming cost V 0 bases and J 3 bases, with 7 bases left between them. The CDR3 DNA reads as TGTGCCTGGAGTGTAGACTCAACAGATACGCAGTATTTT. As protein: CAWSVDSTDTQYF.

This clonotype was detected many times. The V call is TRBV20-1, the J call TRBJ2-3; the match to TRBD2 covers 11 bases. Trimming at V came to 5 bases and at J to 2 bases, leaving 6 bases not matched to a gene. The CDR3 has 15 amino acids. The V gene's germline CDR1 is DFQATT and CDR2 SNEGSKA (reference sequence). The CDR3 DNA reads TGCAGTGCTGCCCGACTAGCGGGAAACACAGATACGCAGTATTTT. Its protein is CSAARLAGNTDTQYF.

Concerning this clonotype itself: The junction differs from germline at one of its ends, possibly a read error. V is TRBV10-2 and J is TRBJ2-5, with 12 nucleotides matching TRBD2. Germline values: CDR1 WSHSY, CDR2 SAAADI. The CDR3 runs to 14 residues. CDR3 residues: CASSDGTSGWAKYF. The CDR3, as DNA: TGTGCCAGCAGTGACGGGACTAGCGGGTGGGCGAAGTACTTC.

This clonotype was observed at least ten times. The chain employs TRBV7-2 and TRBJ1-1, with 8 bases that match TRBD1. After removal of 0 bases from V and 10 bases from J, the junction contained 10 bases not matched to a gene. Germline V CDR1 and CDR2: SGHTA, FQGNSA. This CDR3 comprises 15 residues. This chain's CDR3 is CASSLATGVGSGAFF. For the CDR3, the DNA is TGTGCCAGCAGCTTAGCGACAGGGGTGGGATCGGGAGCTTTCTTT.

Many counts were recorded for this clonotype. This rearrangement joins TRBV2 to TRBJ2-1, with D maybe TRBD1 (6 bases). CDR1 is SNHLY, CDR2 FYNNEI, per germline. The CDR3 contains 13 residues. V shed 3 bases and J shed 7 bases, with 10 bases lying between them. This CDR3 is CASSDERGNEQFF. The CDR3 DNA is TGTGCCAGCAGTGACGAAAGGGGGAATGAGCAGTTCTTC.

This clonotype was recorded at least ten times. This chain uses TRBV3-1 with TRBJ2-3; the D is unclear. CDR3 size: 14 residues. The ends were cut back, 5 bases at V and 0 bases at J, with 9 bases in the middle. Germline V gene sequence: CDR1 LGHDT, CDR2 YNNKEL (reference sequence). CDR3: CASSLMASTDTQYF. The CDR3, as DNA: TGTGCCAGCAGCTTAATGGCCAGCACAGATACGCAGTATTTT.

This rearrangement joins TRBV6-2 or TRBV6-3 to TRBJ2-7, with 9 bases lining up with TRBD2. Germline V gene sequence: CDR1 MNHEY, CDR2 SVGEGT. CDR3 length: 14 amino acids. The junction had 0 bases not matched to a gene; V was cut back by 1 base and J by 2 bases. The CDR3 spells CASSYWTSAYEQYF. The CDR3 nucleotides read TGTGCCAGCAGTTACTGGACTAGCGCCTACGAGCAGTACTTC.

This clonotype was counted a few times. The chain joins TRBV2 to TRBJ1-5, with TRBD1 as a possible D gene (5 bases). Looked up from germline, CDR1 is SNHLY and CDR2 is FYNNEI. V lost 3 bases and J 10 bases, leaving 16 bases between the germline ends. This CDR3 spans 14 amino acids. The CDR3 nucleotides are TGTGCCAGCAGTGACGGGACGGACCTTTCTCCCCAGCATTTT. Its protein product is CASSDGTDLSPQHF.

This clonotype was recorded many times. This chain connects TRBV12-3 or TRBV12-4 to TRBJ2-3; perhaps D is TRBD1 or TRBD2 (5 bases each). The germline V and J ends were trimmed by 3 bases and 3 bases, with 10 bases remaining between them. The CDR3 is 14 amino acids. The CDR3 here is CASSFRGGTDTQYF. The CDR3 DNA reads as TGTGCCAGCAGTTTCCGGGGCGGGACAGATACGCAGTATTTT.

This clonotype has a count of ten or more. The chain recombines TRBV19 with TRBJ2-1; possibly TRBD2 for D (5 bases). Germline assignment: CDR1 LNHDA and CDR2 SQIVND (reference sequence). The CDR3 has 16 residues. V was trimmed by 5 bases and J by 6 bases, leaving 20 bases between them. CDR3 in DNA: TGTGCCAGTAGTCCTCGAGGGCAAAGGATCATCAATGAGCAGTTCTTC. Translated, it gives CASSPRGQRIINEQFF. Supplemented by reference TRBV19 and TRBJ2-1, the full variable domain reads DGGITQSPKYLFRKEGQNVTLSCEQNLNHDAMYWYRQDPGQGLRLIYYSQIVNDFQKGDIAEGYSVSREKKESFPLTVTSAQKNPTAFYLCASSPRGQRIINEQFFGPGTRLTVL.

The rearrangement links TRBV20-1 to TRBJ2-1; possible D gene TRBD2, 6 bases. Germline CDR1 is DFQATT and CDR2 is SNEGSKA (reference sequence). Trimming pared 6 bases from V and 3 bases from J, leaving 15 bases between. This CDR3 region has 14 residues. The CDR3 loop reads CSAVSSAHYNEQFF. CDR3 in DNA: TGCAGTGCCGTTTCTAGCGCACACTACAATGAGCAGTTCTTC.

As regards this clonotype: One junction end disagrees with the germline gene, perhaps due to a read error. V and J are TRBV7-7 and TRBJ2-5, with D possibly TRBD2 on 6 matching bases. CDR3 length: 14 residues. Looked up from germline, CDR1 is SSHAT and CDR2 is FNYEAQ (reference sequence). The CDR3 nucleotides are TGTGCTAGCAGCTCAAACCTGGGGGGAGAGACCCAGTACTTC. The encoded protein is CASSSNLGGETQYF.

In DNA, the CDR3 is TGTGCCAGCAGCCAAACTAAACCGGGACTAGCGGGAGACAATGAGCAGTTCTTC. Its protein is CASSQTKPGLAGDNEQFF. V usage is TRBV7-9 and J usage is TRBJ2-1; 14 positions agree with TRBD2. Trimming cost V 5 bases and J 5 bases; bases outside gene matches: 11. The length of the CDR3 is 18 residues. From germline, CDR1 is SEHNR and CDR2 FQNEAQ (reference sequence).

This clonotype was recorded many times. The chain employs TRBV12-3 or TRBV12-4 and TRBJ2-7, with D possibly TRBD2 on 7 matching bases. The CDR3 extends over 14 amino acids. Trimming took 6 bases from V and 4 from J, leaving 16 bases between them. The CDR3 loop is CASRKGGAGYEQYF. The CDR3 DNA is TGTGCCAGCAGGAAGGGGGGGGCTGGATACGAGCAGTACTTC.

This clonotype was recorded at least ten times. The chain recombines TRBV6-1 with TRBJ2-5, with 9 bases identical to TRBD1. Per germline, CDR1 MNHNS and CDR2 SASEGT. The trim removed 3 bases at V and 7 bases at J, leaving 6 bases unmatched. There are 14 residues in the CDR3. The CDR3 protein is CASSDRDRVATQYF. The CDR3 DNA sequence: TGTGCCAGCAGTGACCGGGACAGGGTTGCGACCCAGTACTTC.

This clonotype was seen only a few times. V gene TRBV20-1 combines with J gene TRBJ2-5; no definite D call. The CDR3 loop spans 12 amino acids. With 0 bases removed from V and 4 bases from J, the gap between germline ends came to 6 bases. CDR1 is DFQATT, CDR2 SNEGSKA, per germline (reference sequence). The CDR3 is CSAREVGETQYF. CDR3 bases: TGCAGTGCTAGAGAAGTTGGAGAGACCCAGTACTTC.

This chain joins TRBV7-8 and TRBJ2-2; D is ambiguous. This CDR3 has 12 amino acids. V was trimmed by 0 bases and J by 9 bases, leaving 5 bases between them. Germline V gives CDR1 SGHVS, CDR2 FQNEAQ. The CDR3 here is CASSLARWELFF. As DNA, the CDR3 is TGTGCCAGCAGCTTAGCGCGGTGGGAGCTGTTTTTT.

This clonotype was detected only a few times. This chain connects TRBV6-1 to TRBJ2-1; TRBD2 matches at 10 bases. Unmatched junction bases numbered 10, after V lost 5 bases and J lost 0 bases. The CDR3 covers 18 residues. Germline CDR1 and CDR2: MNHNS and SASEGT. The CDR3 coding sequence is TGTGCCAGCAGTCCGACTAGCGGGCTCACCAGCTCCTACAATGAGCAGTTCTTC. Translating gives CASSPTSGLTSSYNEQFF.

This clonotype was seen many times. The rearrangement uses TRBV7-9 and TRBJ2-3; D unclear. Looked up from germline, CDR1 is SEHNR and CDR2 is FQNEAQ (reference sequence). This CDR3 contains 13 residues. With 0 bases removed from V and 6 bases from J, the gap between germline ends came to 7 bases. CDR3: CASSLAAVDTQYF. The CDR3 region has the DNA TGTGCCAGCAGCTTAGCCGCAGTGGATACGCAGTATTTT.

This clonotype was seen at least ten times. The chain has TRBV7-2 and TRBJ1-5; 7 bases are a match to TRBD1. The germline CDR1 and CDR2 sequences are SGHTA and FQGNSA. The CDR3 covers 16 residues. J lost 8 bases, V lost 3 bases, and 13 bases had no gene match. This chain's CDR3 is CASSLNFNRGREPQHF. DNA of the CDR3: TGTGCCAGCAGCTTGAATTTCAACAGGGGACGGGAGCCCCAGCATTTT.

This chain uses TRBV28 with TRBJ2-7; 8 bases align to TRBD2. Germline CDR1 and CDR2: MDHEN and SYDVKM. There are 14 residues in the CDR3. V was clipped by 2 bases and J by 5 bases; unmatched bases: 5. For the CDR3, the DNA is TGTGCCAGCAGTTTAATCGCGGGAGGTAACGAGCAGTACTTC. It yields the protein CASSLIAGGNEQYF.

This clonotype has at least ten counts. The CDR3 DNA reads TGTGCCAGCAGCTTGGTTCGCGCGAACAATGAGCAGTTCTTC. It codes for CASSLVRANNEQFF. The rearrangement joins TRBV5-6 to TRBJ2-1; no reliable D call. The CDR3 has 14 amino acids. The V end was cut by 0 bases, the J end by 5 bases, with 9 bases between. From germline, CDR1 is SGHDT and CDR2 YYEEEE. The entire variable domain, with the rest obtained from reference TRBV5-6 and TRBJ2-1, is as follows: DAGVTQSPTHLIKTRGQQVTLRCSPKSGHDTVSWYQQALGQGPQFIFQYYEEEERQRGNFPDRFSGHQFPNYSSELNVNALLLGDSALYLCASSLVRANNEQFFGPGTRLTVL.

This clonotype has a count of ten or more. The chain combines TRBV7-2 with TRBJ2-7, with 9 positions matching TRBD2. V shed 5 bases, J shed 1 base, and the junction held 6 bases outside the gene matches. The CDR3 runs 15 residues. Germline V gene data show CDR1 as SGHTA and CDR2 as FQGNSA. CDR3 sequence: CASSTGTSYSYEQYF. Here the CDR3 DNA reads TGTGCCAGCAGCACCGGGACTAGCTATTCCTACGAGCAGTACTTC. Full variable domain (missing parts from reference TRBV7-2 and TRBJ2-7): GAGVSQSPSNKVTEKGKDVELRCDPISGHTALYWYRQSLGQGLEFLIYFQGNSAPDKSGLPSDRFSAERTGGSVSTLTIQRTQQEDSAVYLCASSTGTSYSYEQYFGPGTRLTVT.

At least ten counts were recorded for this clonotype. This chain joins TRBV10-3 and TRBJ1-1; 12 bases match TRBD1. V lost 7 bases and J lost 4; bases outside the gene matches: 13. Per germline, CDR1 ENHRY and CDR2 SYGVKD. The CDR3 length is 17 residues. The CDR3 here is CAITQGTGGLGVTEAFF. In nucleotides, the CDR3 is TGTGCCATCACCCAAGGGACAGGGGGCCTTGGAGTCACTGAAGCTTTCTTT.

This clonotype showed up just a few times. The chain has TRBV15 and TRBJ2-7, with 8 positions matching TRBD1. Germline V gene data show CDR1 as LNHNV and CDR2 as YYDKDF (reference sequence). With V trimmed by 3 bases and J by 3 bases, 7 bases remained unmatched. This CDR3 comprises 15 residues. The DNA for the CDR3 is TGTGCCACCAGCAGGGACCGGACAGGGAGCTACGAGCAGTACTTC. Protein: CATSRDRTGSYEQYF.

This clonotype has ten or more counts. The chain uses TRBV3-1 and TRBJ2-1, with 9 bases fitting TRBD1. The CDR3 has 17 amino acids. CDR1 LGHDT and CDR2 YNNKEL come from the germline V gene (reference sequence). V was clipped by 0 bases and J by 7 bases; unmatched bases: 10. In DNA form, the CDR3 reads TGTGCCAGCAGCCAAGATATCCGGACAGGGGTGGGGAATGAGCAGTTCTTC. It translates to CASSQDIRTGVGNEQFF.

This clonotype was observed many times. V gene TRBV28 combines with J gene TRBJ2-1; 7 bases map to TRBD2. Germline-derived CDR1 and CDR2 are MDHEN and SYDVKM. This CDR3 has 16 amino acids. V gave up 3 bases and J gave up 6 bases; unmatched junction bases: 11. CDR3 nucleotide sequence: TGTGCCAGCAGTTTTAGTAGGGGCGGGAGATCCAATGAGCAGTTCTTC. Its protein product is CASSFSRGGRSNEQFF.

The rearrangement joins TRBV6-1 to TRBJ2-2, with D tentatively TRBD1 or TRBD2 (5 bases each). The CDR3 is 14 amino acids. Per the germline V gene, CDR1 is MNHNS and CDR2 is SASEGT. The V and J ends lost 6 bases and 13 bases respectively, with 21 bases between them. The CDR3 region is CASSELSGTPGLFF. CDR3 DNA sequence: TGTGCCAGCAGCGAACTATCCGGGACCCCTGGGCTGTTTTTT.